A single sample is the source of the 13 T cell receptor beta chains below, sequenced in a study of OX40 agonist ivuxolimab in advanced cancers. TCRdb's copy holds only in-frame clones and misses some; the assay was immunoSEQ multiplex PCR. The sample has tens of thousands of clones, about 88% seen once; the top ten hold roughly 1%. Sequencing was performed on CD4+ or CD8+ T cells sorted from blood, taken in a trial of the OX40 agonist ivuxolimab. All receptors derive from an adult with an advanced solid tumor such as melanoma, head and neck, liver or kidney cancer.

The CDR3 protein is CASSPPPSTSGGADTQYF. The CDR3 DNA reads as TGTGCCAGCTCACCACCCCCTTCCACTAGCGGGGGGGCAGATACGCAGTATTTT. The chain employs TRBV18 and TRBJ2-3; TRBD2 matches 13 bases. CDR1 and CDR2 (germline): KGHSH, LQKENI. The V gene end was trimmed by 0 bases and the J gene end by 4 bases; junction bases not matched to a gene: 7. CDR3 length: 18 amino acids.

The V gene is TRBV19, the J gene TRBJ1-5; weak D call: TRBD1 (5 bases). Germline CDR1 is LNHDA and CDR2 is SQIVND (reference sequence). CDR3 length: 14 residues. Between the trimmed V and J ends, which lost 3 bases and 7 bases, there was a span of 13 bases. CDR3 protein: CASSILGGTQPQHF. The CDR3 DNA reads TGTGCCAGTAGTATTTTGGGAGGGACGCAGCCCCAGCATTTT. The full variable domain, rest sourced from reference TRBV19 and TRBJ1-5, is DGGITQSPKYLFRKEGQNVTLSCEQNLNHDAMYWYRQDPGQGLRLIYYSQIVNDFQKGDIAEGYSVSREKKESFPLTVTSAQKNPTAFYLCASSILGGTQPQHFGDGTRLSIL.

DNA for the CDR3: TGTGCCAGCAGCAAAACAGGTGGGGCCCTAGACGAGCAGTACTTC. Residues: CASSKTGGALDEQYF. The V and J genes are TRBV28 and TRBJ2-7, with D possibly being TRBD1 (5 bases). V lost 6 bases, J lost 5 bases, and 20 bases lay in between. The CDR3 spans 15 residues. Germline V lookup: CDR1 MDHEN, CDR2 SYDVKM.

V is TRBV5-4 and J is TRBJ2-7; unclear D gene. Germline V lookup: CDR1 SGHNT, CDR2 YYREEE (reference sequence). The CDR3 loop spans 12 amino acids. Trimming removed 2 bases from V and 0 bases from J, with 3 bases in between. CDR3 sequence: CASSLTSYEQYF. CDR3 DNA: TGTGCCAGCAGCTTAACCTCCTACGAGCAGTACTTC.

This clone came up a few times. The chain employs TRBV6-1 and TRBJ1-2; D is possibly TRBD1 (5 bases). CDR3 length: 14 residues. Germline CDR1 and CDR2: MNHNS and SASEGT. Trimming left V 3 bases short and J 5 bases short, with 13 bases between. CDR3 region: CASSDNTGAYGYTF. Written as DNA, the CDR3 is TGTGCCAGCAGTGATAATACAGGAGCTTATGGCTACACCTTC.

This chain joins TRBV10-3 and TRBJ2-1; 14 bases are shared with TRBD2. Germline V CDR1 and CDR2: ENHRY, SYGVKD. Trimming took 3 bases from V and 3 from J; bases not matched to a gene: 7. The CDR3 is 18 amino acids. The CDR3: CAISDSGTSGSSYNEQFF. The CDR3, as DNA: TGTGCCATCAGTGACTCCGGGACTAGCGGGAGCAGCTACAATGAGCAGTTCTTC.

This clone was observed a single time. V gene TRBV6-6 combines with J gene TRBJ2-7, with 7 bases that match TRBD1. This CDR3 spans 13 amino acids. The J segment lost 6 bases and the V segment lost 10 bases, leaving 12 bases of the junction unmatched. The germline CDR1 and CDR2 sequences are MNHNY and SVGAGI (reference sequence). CDR3: CATLRRQGLEQYF. In nucleotides, the CDR3 is TGTGCCACCCTCCGCCGACAGGGTCTCGAGCAGTACTTC.

The rearrangement links TRBV2 to TRBJ1-1; possible D gene TRBD1, 5 bases. The germline gives CDR1 SNHLY, CDR2 FYNNEI. The CDR3 sequence is 15 residues long. V lost 6 bases and J lost 0, with 14 bases in between. This CDR3 is CASRWQGGLNTEAFF. Here the CDR3 DNA reads TGTGCCAGCAGGTGGCAGGGCGGGTTGAACACTGAAGCTTTCTTT. Combining the CDR3 with reference TRBV2 and TRBJ1-1 gives the whole variable domain EPEVTQTPSHQVTQMGQEVILRCVPISNHLYFYWYRQILGQKVEFLVSFYNNEISEKSEIFDDQFSVERPDGSNFTLKIRSTKLEDSAMYFCASRWQGGLNTEAFFGQGTRLTVV.

The V call is TRBV11-3, the J call TRBJ2-3; 9 nucleotides match TRBD2. CDR1 is SGHNT, CDR2 YENEEA, per germline. J lost 2 bases, V lost 2 bases, and 2 bases had no gene match. This CDR3 contains 15 residues. CDR3 protein: CASSLLAGFTDTQYF. The CDR3 DNA reads TGTGCCAGCAGCTTACTAGCGGGGTTCACAGATACGCAGTATTTT.

This clone appeared a single time. J is TRBJ2-7 and V is TRBV25-1, with 12 bases aligning to TRBD2. The V gene's germline CDR1 is MGHDK and CDR2 SYGVNS. V gave up 6 bases and J gave up 3 bases; unmatched junction bases: 3. This CDR3 has 14 residues. The CDR3: CASSPGLAGYEQYF. CDR3 coding DNA: TGTGCCAGCAGCCCGGGACTAGCGGGCTACGAGCAGTACTTC.

The J gene is TRBJ2-3, the V gene TRBV28, with D possibly matching TRBD2 (6 bases). Per germline, CDR1 MDHEN and CDR2 SYDVKM. The CDR3 covers 13 residues. V was cut by 8 bases and J by 2 bases, with 11 bases left in between. CDR3 protein: CASGASDTDTQYF. CDR3 bases: TGTGCCAGCGGTGCTAGCGACACAGATACGCAGTATTTT.

V and J are TRBV5-1 and TRBJ1-2, with a possible D match to TRBD1 (6 bases). The CDR3 is made up of 13 amino acids. Germline assignment: CDR1 SGHRS and CDR2 YFSETQ. The V and J ends lost 3 bases and 8 bases respectively, with 14 bases between them. CDR3 nucleotides: TGCGCCAGCAGCTCGGGGGCCGGCGGCGGCTACACCTTC. Translation gives CASSSGAGGGYTF.

This chain connects TRBV7-9 to TRBJ1-3, with D tentatively TRBD1 (6 bases). V lost 3 bases and J lost 0, with 15 bases in between. Per germline, CDR1 SEHNR and CDR2 FQNEAQ (reference sequence). The CDR3 consists of 17 residues. CDR3: CASSFLNLDSSGNTIYF. The CDR3, as DNA: TGTGCCAGCAGCTTTCTGAATCTGGACAGCTCTGGAAACACCATATATTTT. Full variable domain (rest looked up from reference TRBV7-9 and TRBJ1-3): DTGVSQNPRHKITKRGQNVTFRCDPISEHNRLYWYRQTLGQGPEFLTYFQNEAQLEKSRLLSDRFSAERPKGSFSTLEIQRTEQGDSAMYLCASSFLNLDSSGNTIYFGEGSWLTVV.